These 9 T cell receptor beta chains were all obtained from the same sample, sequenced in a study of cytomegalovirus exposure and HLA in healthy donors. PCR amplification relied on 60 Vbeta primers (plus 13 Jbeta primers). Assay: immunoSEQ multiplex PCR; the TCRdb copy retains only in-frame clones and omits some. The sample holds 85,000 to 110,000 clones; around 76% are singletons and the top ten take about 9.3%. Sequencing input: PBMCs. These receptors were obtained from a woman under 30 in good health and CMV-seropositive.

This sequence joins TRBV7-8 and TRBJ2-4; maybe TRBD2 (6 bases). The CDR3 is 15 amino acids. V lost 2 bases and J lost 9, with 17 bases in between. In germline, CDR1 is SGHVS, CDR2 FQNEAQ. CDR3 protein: CASSLIPEGRTIQYF. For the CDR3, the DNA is TGTGCCAGCAGCTTAATTCCGGAGGGACGGACCATTCAGTACTTC.

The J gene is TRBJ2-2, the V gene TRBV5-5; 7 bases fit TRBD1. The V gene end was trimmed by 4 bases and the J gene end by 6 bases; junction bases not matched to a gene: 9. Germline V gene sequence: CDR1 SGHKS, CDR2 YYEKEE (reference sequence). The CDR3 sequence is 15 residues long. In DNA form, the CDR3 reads TGTGCCAGCAGCCCCTACAGGGGTTCGGCCGGGGAGCTGTTTTTT. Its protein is CASSPYRGSAGELFF.

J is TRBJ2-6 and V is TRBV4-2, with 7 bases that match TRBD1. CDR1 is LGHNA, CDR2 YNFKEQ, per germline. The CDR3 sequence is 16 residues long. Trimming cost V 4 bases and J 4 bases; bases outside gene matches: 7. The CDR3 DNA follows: TGTGCCAGCAGCCCAACAGGGGAGCCGGGGGCCAACGTCCTGACTTTC. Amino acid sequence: CASSPTGEPGANVLTF.

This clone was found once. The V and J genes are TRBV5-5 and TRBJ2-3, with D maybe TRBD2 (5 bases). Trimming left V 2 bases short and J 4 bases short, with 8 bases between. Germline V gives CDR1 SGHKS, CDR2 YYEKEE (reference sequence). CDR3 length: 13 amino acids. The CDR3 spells CASSFEGPDTQYF. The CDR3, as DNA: TGTGCCAGCAGCTTTGAGGGTCCAGATACGCAGTATTTT.

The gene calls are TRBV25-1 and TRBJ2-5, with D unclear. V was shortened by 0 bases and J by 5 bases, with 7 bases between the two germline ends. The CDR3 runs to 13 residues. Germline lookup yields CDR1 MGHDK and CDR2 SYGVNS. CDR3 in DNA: TGTGCCAGCAGTGAATATTCACATGAGACCCAGTACTTC. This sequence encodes CASSEYSHETQYF.

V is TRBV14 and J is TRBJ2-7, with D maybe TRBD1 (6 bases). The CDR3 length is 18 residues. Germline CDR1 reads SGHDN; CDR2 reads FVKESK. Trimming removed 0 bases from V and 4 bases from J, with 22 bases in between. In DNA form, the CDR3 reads TGTGCCAGCAGCCAAGATGGGCCAGGGGCCCGGAGAGGGTACGAGCAGTACTTC. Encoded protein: CASSQDGPGARRGYEQYF.

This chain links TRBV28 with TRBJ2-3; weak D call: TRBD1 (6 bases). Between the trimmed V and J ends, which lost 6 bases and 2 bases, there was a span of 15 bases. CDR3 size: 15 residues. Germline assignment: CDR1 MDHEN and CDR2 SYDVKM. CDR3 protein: CASSSTGINTDTQYF. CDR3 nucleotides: TGTGCCAGCAGCTCAACAGGGATTAACACAGATACGCAGTATTTT.

The CDR3 nucleotides read TGTGCCAGCAGTTTATCGGGGAGCTCCTCCTACGAGCAGTACTTC. Translation: CASSLSGSSSYEQYF. V and J are TRBV28 and TRBJ2-7; a possible D gene is TRBD2 (5 bases). Germline CDR1 and CDR2: MDHEN and SYDVKM. V was shortened by 1 base and J by 0 bases, with 10 bases between the two germline ends. The CDR3 has 15 amino acids.

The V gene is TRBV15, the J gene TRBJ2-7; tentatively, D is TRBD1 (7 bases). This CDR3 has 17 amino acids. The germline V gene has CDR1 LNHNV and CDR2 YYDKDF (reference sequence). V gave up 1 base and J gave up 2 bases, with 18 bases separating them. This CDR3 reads CATSRAGGGTAPYEQYF. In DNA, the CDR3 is TGTGCCACCAGCAGAGCCGGAGGAGGGACAGCTCCCTACGAGCAGTACTTC.